This T cell receptor (beta chain) comes out of a study of OX40 agonist ivuxolimab in advanced cancers. Study outcomes and limitations: Among the lowest levels of clonal expansion were found in partial responders at 0.1-3.0 mg/kg.

Blood draws occurred at baseline, cycle 4 day 1, and cycle 7 day 1. V lost 0 bases and J lost 10, with 11 bases in between. This CDR3 comprises 14 residues. CDR1 is SGHRS and CDR2 is YFSETQ in the germline V gene. Generated by immunoSEQ multiplex PCR, the TCRdb table keeps only in-frame clones and is missing some. The table includes about 83,000 clones, about 90% detected once. On this clone itself: Its antigen is currently unknown.

This receptor was taken from an adult with an advanced solid tumor such as melanoma, head and neck, liver or kidney cancer. The chain is built from TRBV5-1 and TRBJ2-6; D ambiguous. This sample comprised CD4+ or CD8+ T cells sorted from blood, obtained in a trial of the OX40 agonist ivuxolimab. CDR3 nucleotide sequence: TGCGCCAGCAGCTTGGGGATCAACGTTAACGTCCTGACTTTC. Its translation: CASSLGINVNVLTF.